The 21 T cell receptor beta chains listed next were all sequenced from one sample in a study of blood T cells in healthy people across ages (dated by TCRdb to between 2014 and 2017). Library method: 5' RACE. This sample was sequenced with an Illumina HiSeq 2500. The second PCR ran for roughly 7 to 11 cycles and used a J-beta primer mix along with a sample-barcoded 5' primer. The raw public reads went through TCRdb reprocessing: fastp at Q25, MiXCR clone calling, in-frame beta chains kept. Each entry is one CDR3 protein sequence, shown with its most common DNA and genes. In this sample the table shows about 1,500,000 distinct CDR3 sequences, approximately 42% of which occur a single time. Of the sample, 7.9% is held by the ten largest clones. Sequencing was done on a sample of blood. These receptors came from a woman aged 18-29 years in good health.

V is TRBV11-2 and J is TRBJ1-3, with D unclear. Germline assignment: CDR1 SGHAT and CDR2 FQNNGV. V shed 4 bases and J shed 0 bases, with 7 bases lying between them. The CDR3 has 14 residues. CDR3 protein: CASSSGISGNTIYF. The CDR3 nucleotides are TGTGCCAGCAGCTCGGGGATCTCTGGAAACACCATATATTTT.

The chain uses TRBV28 and TRBJ1-4; 8 bases line up with TRBD1. With V trimmed by 6 bases and J by 13 bases, 16 bases remained unmatched. There are 15 residues in the CDR3. Germline V lookup: CDR1 MDHEN, CDR2 SYDVKM. The CDR3 sequence is CASSAPGQAGRGLFF. DNA of the CDR3: TGTGCCAGCAGCGCCCCGGGACAGGCAGGAAGGGGACTGTTTTTT.

A few counts support this clonotype. The rearrangement uses TRBV18 and TRBJ1-5; 9 bases are a match to TRBD1. Germline CDR1 KGHSH, CDR2 LQKENI. There are 14 residues in the CDR3. Trimming at V came to 4 bases and at J to 6 bases, leaving 4 bases not matched to a gene. The CDR3 reads CASSLQGAFQPQHF. For the CDR3, the DNA is TGTGCCAGCTCACTACAGGGGGCCTTTCAGCCCCAGCATTTT. The whole variable domain, filled in from reference TRBV18 and TRBJ1-5, reads NAGVMQNPRHLVRRRGQEARLRCSPMKGHSHVYWYRQLPEEGLKFMVYLQKENIIDESGMPKERFSAEFPKEGPSILRIQQVVRGDSAAYFCASSLQGAFQPQHFGDGTRLSIL.

The V and J genes are TRBV20-1 and TRBJ2-5; TRBD2 matches at 12 bases. This CDR3 is built from 14 residues. CDR1 DFQATT and CDR2 SNEGSKA come from the germline V gene (reference sequence). V lost 6 bases to trimming and J lost 11 bases; unmatched junction nucleotides: 13. CDR3 sequence reads: CSAGLAGSTNEQYF. The CDR3 DNA is TGCAGTGCGGGACTAGCGGGCTCAACGAATGAGCAGTACTTC.

This chain joins TRBV4-1 and TRBJ2-3; 12 bases match TRBD2. The germline V gene has CDR1 MGHRA and CDR2 YSYEKL. CDR3 size: 17 residues. The ends lost 0 bases at V and 2 bases at J; junction bases unmatched: 3. CDR3 coding DNA: TGCGCCAGCAGCCAAGATAGGACTAGCGGGGTCACAGATACGCAGTATTTT. Its protein product is CASSQDRTSGVTDTQYF.

This clonotype has just a few counts. This chain links TRBV10-3 with TRBJ2-3; perhaps TRBD1 as D (5 bases). V lost 0 bases, J lost 10 bases, and 8 bases lay in between. From germline, CDR1 is ENHRY and CDR2 SYGVKD. CDR3 length: 12 amino acids. For the CDR3, the DNA is TGTGCCATCAGTGAGTCAGGGGAAGCGCAGTATTTT. Translated, it gives CAISESGEAQYF.

The sample holds a few counts of this clonotype. The genes are TRBV28 and TRBJ1-5; D not certain. Trimming pared 6 bases from V and 11 bases from J, leaving 8 bases between. The length of the CDR3 is 10 residues. CDR1 is MDHEN, CDR2 SYDVKM, per germline. The CDR3, as DNA: TGTGCCAGCAGGGCGGGGACCCAGCATTTT. It codes for CASRAGTQHF. Filled out from reference TRBV28 and TRBJ1-5, the complete variable domain reads DVKVTQSSRYLVKRTGEKVFLECVQDMDHENMFWYRQDPGLGLRLIYFSYDVKMKEKGDIPEGYSVSREKKERFSLILESASTNQTSMYLCASRAGTQHFGDGTRLSIL.

Comments on this clonotype: One end of the junction does not line up with germline, which may come from a read error. V and J are TRBV4-1 and TRBJ1-2; D ambiguous. Looked up from germline, CDR1 is MGHRA and CDR2 is YSYEKL. This CDR3 has 16 residues. The CDR3 loop is CASSQGSGSSNYGYIF. DNA for the CDR3: TGCGCCAGCAGCCAAGGGTCCGGGAGCTCTAACTATGGCTACATCTTC.

J is TRBJ2-3 and V is TRBV6-1; TRBD2 matches at 8 bases. The ends lost 2 bases at V and 6 bases at J; junction bases unmatched: 16. The length of the CDR3 is 18 residues. In germline, CDR1 is MNHNS, CDR2 SASEGT. The CDR3 spells CASSESRVVAGFSDTQYF. The CDR3 DNA sequence: TGTGCCAGCAGTGAAAGCCGCGTGGTAGCGGGATTTTCCGATACGCAGTATTTT.

This clonotype was detected a few times. The chain joins TRBV12-3 or TRBV12-4 to TRBJ1-3; D ambiguous. The CDR3 spans 11 residues. Trimming took 5 bases from V and 9 from J, leaving 8 bases between them. CDR3 in amino acids: CASSPKSTIYF. In DNA, the CDR3 is TGTGCCAGCAGTCCCAAGTCCACCATATATTTT.

CDR3 loop: CSARSRDHTDTQYF. The CDR3 DNA follows: TGCAGTGCTAGAAGCCGGGACCACACAGATACGCAGTATTTT. The chain couples TRBV20-1 to TRBJ2-3; the D call may be TRBD1 or TRBD2 (5 bases each). The germline V gene has CDR1 DFQATT and CDR2 SNEGSKA (reference sequence). The length of the CDR3 is 14 residues. The ends were cut back, 2 bases at V and 2 bases at J, with 11 bases in the middle.

CDR3 sequence reads: CASSYAGQGDDEQYF. CDR3 DNA: TGTGCCAGCAGTTACGCCGGACAGGGGGACGACGAGCAGTACTTC. This chain connects TRBV6-6 to TRBJ2-5; 10 bases match TRBD1. The J call may not be correct, given that the DNA end is closer to TRBJ2-7. CDR1 is MNHNY and CDR2 is SVGAGI in the germline V gene (reference sequence). The CDR3 runs 15 residues.

This clonotype was counted only a few times. This chain links TRBV7-9 with TRBJ2-7; D gene ambiguous. The CDR3 is 13 amino acids. Germline CDR1 and CDR2: SEHNR and FQNEAQ (reference sequence). Trimming took 3 bases from V and 3 from J, leaving 9 bases between them. The CDR3 protein is CASSFERNYEQYF. CDR3 coding DNA: TGTGCCAGCAGCTTTGAGAGAAACTACGAGCAGTACTTC.

This CDR3 reads CASSTSPTNEKLFF. In DNA, the CDR3 is TGTGCCAGCAGTACTAGCCCAACTAATGAAAAACTGTTTTTT. This chain joins TRBV12-3 or TRBV12-4 and TRBJ1-4, with D unclear. The CDR3 runs to 14 residues. V was shortened by 5 bases and J by 0 bases, with 7 bases between the two germline ends.

As to this clonotype: Given a much more abundant clone one base away, this may be a read error. V is TRBV29-1 and J is TRBJ2-1; the D is unclear. Germline-derived CDR1 and CDR2 are SQVTM and ANQGSEA. The V end lost 5 bases, the J end lost 4 bases, and 18 bases lay between the germline ends. This CDR3 comprises 15 residues. The CDR3 here is CSVMGLLQTYNEQFF. The CDR3 DNA follows: TGCAGCGTTATGGGTCTCCTCCAAACATACAATGAGCAGTTCTTC.

Points on this clonotype: It is likely a read error, because the conserved phenylalanine at the end of the CDR3 is missing. The chain uses TRBV10-3 and TRBJ1-6; 8 bases are a match to TRBD1. Germline V gene data show CDR1 as ENHRY and CDR2 as SYGVKD. The V and J ends lost 10 bases and 6 bases, in that order; junction bases with no gene match: 11. The CDR3 runs 15 residues. Here the CDR3 reads CASAPGQEFNSPLHL. In nucleotides, the CDR3 is TGTGCCAGCGCTCCGGGACAGGAGTTTAATTCACCCCTCCACCTT.

The chain combines TRBV3-1 with TRBJ2-4; 10 bases are a match to TRBD1. The DNA end favors TRBJ2-7, so the J call may be wrong. The CDR3 totals 16 residues. The V gene's germline CDR1 is LGHDT and CDR2 YNNKEL (reference sequence). In DNA, the CDR3 is TGTGCCAGCAGCCAACTTTTGACAGGGGGCGGAGACGAGCAGTACTTC. Protein: CASSQLLTGGGDEQYF.

The table lists this clonotype with a few counts. A read error may produce the germline difference seen at one junction end. J is TRBJ1-1 and V is TRBV6-5, with 8 bases matching TRBD1. The CDR3 is made up of 18 amino acids. Germline values: CDR1 MNHEY, CDR2 SVGAGI. CDR3 in DNA: TGTGCCAGCAGTTCGGATGGCAGGGGGCGCGAAATGAACACTGAGGCTTTCTTT. Translated, it gives CASSSDGRGREMNTEAFF.

The V gene is TRBV27, the J gene TRBJ2-5; D is undetermined. Germline V gene sequence: CDR1 MNHEY, CDR2 SMNVEV (reference sequence). This CDR3 has 13 amino acids. Trimming took off 5 bases at V and 1 base at J, with 8 bases between the two ends. CDR3 sequence reads: CASSPWGQETQYF. Here the CDR3 DNA reads TGTGCCAGCAGTCCCTGGGGCCAAGAGACCCAGTACTTC.

This clonotype was counted only a few times. CDR3 DNA sequence: TGTGCCACCAGCAGGACTAGCGGGCAGAGCTCCTACGAGCAGTACTTC. It specifies CATSRTSGQSSYEQYF. The chain carries TRBV15 and TRBJ2-7; 10 bases agree with TRBD2. Trimming at V came to 3 bases and at J to 0 bases, leaving 5 bases not matched to a gene. The length of the CDR3 is 16 residues. Looked up from germline, CDR1 is LNHNV and CDR2 is YYDKDF (reference sequence).

This rearrangement joins TRBV6-5 to TRBJ2-7; no firm D call. This CDR3 comprises 16 residues. The V gene lost 6 bases and the J gene lost 7 bases, with 25 bases spanning the gap. Germline CDR1 is MNHEY and CDR2 is SVGAGI. Written as DNA, the CDR3 is TGTGCCAGCAGCCCCATCCGGCTCACGACCTACAATGAGCAGTACTTC. It translates to CASSPIRLTTYNEQYF.